The 23 T cell receptor beta chains presented below share a single source sample, sequenced in a study of blood T cell repertoires in COVID-19. Repertoires were generated with immunoSEQ multiplex PCR, while TCRdb's copy carries only in-frame clones and drops some. The repertoire includes about 190,000 clones, around nine tenths of them detected once, and approximately 5.6% sits in the top ten. Source material: peripheral blood. All receptors derive from a man aged 35 to 55 with active or convalescent COVID-19.

The chain combines TRBV9 with TRBJ1-2; 10 bases align to TRBD1. In germline, CDR1 is SGDLS, CDR2 YYNGEE. The CDR3 sequence is 15 residues long. V dropped 0 bases and J dropped 7; count of bases not matched to a gene: 6. The CDR3 sequence is CASSVDGTGASGYTF. DNA of the CDR3: TGTGCCAGCAGCGTAGACGGGACAGGGGCATCTGGCTACACCTTC.

The rearrangement uses TRBV28 and TRBJ2-3; TRBD1 matches 9 bases. The CDR3 length is 18 residues. Germline V gene data show CDR1 as MDHEN and CDR2 as SYDVKM. V lost 2 bases and J lost 1; bases outside the gene matches: 10. The CDR3 reads CASSLTRTGGGGTDTQYF. The CDR3, as DNA: TGTGCCAGCAGTTTAACCCGTACAGGGGGCGGGGGCACAGATACGCAGTATTTT.

The chain joins TRBV19 to TRBJ1-1; TRBD1 matches at 9 bases. This CDR3 spans 16 amino acids. Trimming cost V 4 bases and J 0 bases; bases outside gene matches: 6. Germline-derived CDR1 and CDR2 are LNHDA and SQIVND (reference sequence). The CDR3: CASSSWTGAMNTEAFF. The CDR3 nucleotides are TGTGCCAGTAGTAGCTGGACAGGGGCAATGAACACTGAAGCTTTCTTT.

This clone came up a few times. This chain connects TRBV28 to TRBJ2-7; 12 nucleotides agree with TRBD2. Trimming took 4 bases from V and 4 from J; bases not matched to a gene: 5. CDR3 length equals 15 residues. Germline assignment: CDR1 MDHEN and CDR2 SYDVKM. CDR3 loop: CASSSLTSGSYEQYF. Written as DNA, the CDR3 is TGTGCCAGCAGTTCCCTGACTAGCGGGAGTTACGAGCAGTACTTC.

V and J are TRBV28 and TRBJ2-7; 11 bases are shared with TRBD2. This CDR3 is built from 15 residues. Unmatched junction bases numbered 7, after V lost 6 bases and J lost 3 bases. Germline CDR1 is MDHEN and CDR2 is SYDVKM. The CDR3 DNA follows: TGTGCCAGCAGCCCGGGGACTAGCGGAGGCTACGAGCAGTACTTC. Its protein is CASSPGTSGGYEQYF.

This chain joins TRBV10-1 and TRBJ2-7, with 14 bases lining up with TRBD2. This CDR3 comprises 18 residues. V was clipped by 6 bases and J by 0 bases; unmatched bases: 10. Germline lookup yields CDR1 WNHNN and CDR2 SYGVQD (reference sequence). CDR3 coding DNA: TGCGCCAGCAGCGGGACTAGCGGGAGTCGGCTCAACTCCTACGAGCAGTACTTC. Translation gives CASSGTSGSRLNSYEQYF.

The chain combines TRBV5-1 with TRBJ2-1, with D possibly matching TRBD1 (6 bases). The germline CDR1 and CDR2 sequences are SGHRS and YFSETQ. With 4 bases removed from V and 5 bases from J, the gap between germline ends came to 13 bases. This CDR3 is 14 amino acids long. The CDR3 DNA reads as TGCGCCAGCAGCACCGGACAGACCAACAATGAGCAGTTCTTC. As protein: CASSTGQTNNEQFF. Full variable domain (rest looked up from reference TRBV5-1 and TRBJ2-1): KAGVTQTPRYLIKTRGQQVTLSCSPISGHRSVSWYQQTPGQGLQFLFEYFSETQRNKGNFPGRFSGRQFSNSRSEMNVSTLELGDSALYLCASSTGQTNNEQFFGPGTRLTVL.

In its sample, this clone was seen a few times. This sequence joins TRBV27 and TRBJ2-2; 8 nucleotides align to TRBD1. CDR3 size: 17 residues. Germline CDR1 is MNHEY and CDR2 is SMNVEV (reference sequence). V shed 5 bases and J 6 bases; nucleotides not matched to a gene: 14. CDR3 coding DNA: TGTGCCAGCAGTACCCGACAGGGGAAAGGAATAGCCGGGGAGCTGTTTTTT. This codes for CASSTRQGKGIAGELFF.

V is TRBV6-5 and J is TRBJ2-3; a weak D match, TRBD2 (5 bases). CDR3 length: 15 residues. The germline gives CDR1 MNHEY, CDR2 SVGAGI. Trimming shortened V by 6 bases and J by 0 bases, and 13 bases separated the two germline ends. The CDR3 nucleotides are TGTGCCAGCAGCCTGGGAGCGTCTAGCACAGATACGCAGTATTTT. Encoded protein: CASSLGASSTDTQYF.

Turning to this clone: The identical CDR3 is also encoded by other nucleotide sequences in the sample. The chain is built from TRBV18 and TRBJ1-3; 8 nucleotides agree with TRBD1. Germline CDR1 reads KGHSH; CDR2 reads LQKENI. V shed 1 base, J shed 4 bases, and the junction held 3 bases outside the gene matches. This CDR3 spans 15 amino acids. The DNA for the CDR3 is TGTGCCAGCTCACCACGACAGGGGTCGGGAAACACCATATATTTT. Translating gives CASSPRQGSGNTIYF.

The chain links TRBV7-2 to TRBJ2-3; 11 nucleotides agree with TRBD1. J gave up 4 bases and V 5 bases, and 5 bases lay outside the gene matches. This CDR3 contains 15 residues. CDR1 and CDR2 (germline): SGHTA, FQGNSA. CDR3 nucleotide sequence: TGTGCCAGCAGCCCCCCGGGACAGGGGGCAGATACGCAGTATTTT. Encoded protein: CASSPPGQGADTQYF. Full variable domain (missing parts from reference TRBV7-2 and TRBJ2-3): GAGVSQSPSNKVTEKGKDVELRCDPISGHTALYWYRQSLGQGLEFLIYFQGNSAPDKSGLPSDRFSAERTGGSVSTLTIQRTQQEDSAVYLCASSPPGQGADTQYFGPGTRLTVL.

The chain is built from TRBV5-1 and TRBJ2-7; D call uncertain. V shed 0 bases and J shed 2 bases, with 15 bases lying between them. CDR1 and CDR2 (germline): SGHRS, YFSETQ. The CDR3 extends over 16 amino acids. DNA of the CDR3: TGCGCCAGCAGCTTGGTTCCAGTCCCCGTTGCCTACGAGCAGTACTTC. Its translation: CASSLVPVPVAYEQYF. The whole variable domain, remainder taken from reference TRBV5-1 and TRBJ2-7, is KAGVTQTPRYLIKTRGQQVTLSCSPISGHRSVSWYQQTPGQGLQFLFEYFSETQRNKGNFPGRFSGRQFSNSRSEMNVSTLELGDSALYLCASSLVPVPVAYEQYFGPGTRLTVT.

The chain links TRBV28 to TRBJ1-5; no clear D gene. The CDR3 extends over 15 amino acids. Germline-derived CDR1 and CDR2 are MDHEN and SYDVKM. Trimming left V 6 bases short and J 3 bases short, with 15 bases between. CDR3 nucleotide sequence: TGTGCCAGCAGATCTGCGGGCAGCCTCAATCAGCCCCAGCATTTT. Translation: CASRSAGSLNQPQHF.

A single count supports this clone. The genes are TRBV12-5 and TRBJ2-2; D is undetermined. This CDR3 contains 16 residues. Between the trimmed V and J ends, which lost 1 base and 0 bases, there was a span of 9 bases. Germline V lookup: CDR1 LGHNT, CDR2 FRNRAP. Here the CDR3 DNA reads TGTGCTAGTGGTTTGGCGGCAGGCGCGAACACCGGGGAGCTGTTTTTT. As protein: CASGLAAGANTGELFF.

The chain is built from TRBV7-2 and TRBJ1-3; tentative D call: TRBD1 (6 bases). Germline CDR1 SGHTA, CDR2 FQGNSA. Trimming took 5 bases from V and 5 from J, leaving 16 bases between them. The CDR3 covers 15 residues. The CDR3 here is CASSPIRGSRNTIYF. The CDR3, as DNA: TGTGCCAGCAGCCCGATCAGGGGTAGTAGAAACACCATATATTTT.

The V gene is TRBV19, the J gene TRBJ2-7, with TRBD1 matching over 7 bases. The CDR3 sequence is 15 residues long. Germline CDR1 and CDR2: LNHDA and SQIVND (reference sequence). Germline trimming cut 3 bases from V and 5 bases from J; bases unmatched to any gene: 10. CDR3 protein: CASSIGDRDFDEQYF. The CDR3 coding sequence is TGTGCCAGTAGTATCGGAGACAGGGATTTCGACGAGCAGTACTTC.

The V call is TRBV30, the J call TRBJ2-1; 12 bases line up with TRBD2. Trimming took 1 base from V and 4 from J; bases not matched to a gene: 5. The V gene's germline CDR1 is GTSNPN and CDR2 SVGIG (reference sequence). This CDR3 contains 16 residues. The CDR3 reads CAWSGLAGGGYNEQFF. In DNA, the CDR3 is TGTGCCTGGAGTGGGCTAGCGGGAGGGGGGTACAATGAGCAGTTCTTC.

This sequence joins TRBV28 and TRBJ1-1; the D gene is possibly TRBD1 (5 bases). This CDR3 is built from 13 residues. Germline values: CDR1 MDHEN, CDR2 SYDVKM. V lost 7 bases and J 7 bases, leaving 16 bases between the germline ends. In DNA form, the CDR3 reads TGTGCCAGCACCAATACGGGGCGGGGTGAAGCTTTCTTT. This encodes CASTNTGRGEAFF.

J is TRBJ2-3 and V is TRBV12-2; TRBD2, as called in the table, went unchecked against the DNA. TRBV12-2 is deemed a pseudogene. This CDR3 is 18 amino acids long. The chain's CDR3 is CASRLEHSASGAEDTQYF. The CDR3 DNA reads as TGTGCAAGTCGCTTAGAACATTCGGCTAGCGGGGCGGAGGATACGCAGTATTTT.

The chain employs TRBV27 and TRBJ1-2; 7 bases are shared with TRBD1. The trim removed 2 bases at V and 7 bases at J, leaving 4 bases unmatched. Germline-derived CDR1 and CDR2 are MNHEY and SMNVEV (reference sequence). The CDR3 consists of 13 residues. The DNA of the CDR3 is TGTGCCAGCAGTTTAGTGCAGGGGGGTGGCTACACCTTC. Protein sequence: CASSLVQGGGYTF.

This sequence joins TRBV27 and TRBJ1-5, with 7 bases aligning to TRBD1. CDR3 length: 15 amino acids. Germline lookup yields CDR1 MNHEY and CDR2 SMNVEV (reference sequence). V trimming: 5 bases; J trimming: 4 bases; junction bases outside the gene matches: 8. The CDR3 DNA reads as TGTGCCAGCAGTCGAGAGGGACAGATTAATCAGCCCCAGCATTTT. This sequence encodes CASSREGQINQPQHF.

V is TRBV5-1 and J is TRBJ2-3; 11 bases map to TRBD1. The germline V gene encodes CDR1 SGHRS and CDR2 YFSETQ. CDR3 length equals 12 residues. J gave up 14 bases and V 4 bases, and 6 bases lay outside the gene matches. CDR3 in DNA: TGCGCCAGCAGCGTGGGACAGGGGGATTGGTATTTT. It specifies CASSVGQGDWYF. Based on the CDR3 plus reference TRBV5-1 and TRBJ2-3, the full variable domain is KAGVTQTPRYLIKTRGQQVTLSCSPISGHRSVSWYQQTPGQGLQFLFEYFSETQRNKGNFPGRFSGRQFSNSRSEMNVSTLELGDSALYLCASSVGQGDWYFGPGTRLTVL.

The chain couples TRBV7-9 to TRBJ2-2; 7 nucleotides agree with TRBD2. Germline-derived CDR1 and CDR2 are SEHNR and FQNEAQ (reference sequence). V lost 1 base and J lost 0; bases outside the gene matches: 2. The CDR3 totals 16 residues. The CDR3 coding sequence is TGTGCCAGCAGCTTAGTGGGACTATCGAACACCGGGGAGCTGTTTTTT. Protein sequence: CASSLVGLSNTGELFF. The full variable domain, rest sourced from reference TRBV7-9 and TRBJ2-2, is DTGVSQNPRHKITKRGQNVTFRCDPISEHNRLYWYRQTLGQGPEFLTYFQNEAQLEKSRLLSDRFSAERPKGSFSTLEIQRTEQGDSAMYLCASSLVGLSNTGELFFGEGSRLTVL.